Sequencing of this T cell receptor beta chain was carried out in a study of regulatory T cells in long-lasting Graves disease. Per the germline V gene, CDR1 is MDHEN and CDR2 is SYDVKM. The CDR3 contains 12 residues. V gave up 6 bases and J gave up 7 bases, with 12 bases separating them. This clonotype was seen repeatedly, ten times or more. Its antigen is not identified. Time point described: persistent/refractory GD, antithyroid drugs over 5 years with positive TRAb. PBMC RNA was the source of the TCR library. From an endocrinology department in Xi'an, China, came the patients. Building the TCR beta libraries relied on iRepertoire HTBI primers, and CDR3 regions underwent Arm-PCR. Authors' analysis steps: Sequenced samples collectively carried around 60 TRBV and 12 to 15 TRBJ segments. Via MiXCR, TCRdb re-called the multiplex PCR reads, giving one row per CDR3 protein. The V and J calls follow TCRdb's processing rather than the paper's. This sample has 450,000 or so distinct CDR3 sequences, with approximately 23% found just once.

Findings and caveats of the study: TRBV28 was favored in persistent disease, as were TRBJ1-2 and TRBJ2-5.

The source is a female donor with Graves disease. V usage is TRBV28 and J usage is TRBJ1-2; D is undetermined. The sample consisted of peripheral blood mononuclear cells (PBMCs), taken when the disease was refractory, from a patient treated with antithyroid drugs. CDR3 nucleotides: TGTGCCAGCAGGAGAATGGGCTCTGGCTACACCTTC. Translation: CASRRMGSGYTF.